This T cell receptor (beta chain) came from a study of blood T cell repertoires in COVID-19. Study information: Nucleic acid was either cDNA or gDNA, and it came from T cells, B-cell-depleted T cells, or PBMCs.

The germline V gene encodes CDR1 SGHAT and CDR2 FQNNGV. This CDR3 is 17 amino acids long. Germline trimming cut 3 bases from V and 5 bases from J; bases unmatched to any gene: 9. Original processing methods: Scientists estimated how many nucleated cells there were by amplifying reference gene primers. Assay used: immunoSEQ multiplex PCR; TCRdb lists only in-frame clones, some missing. V and J calls and clone size come straight from that table; D and trimming were deduced from the DNA. The sample includes 150,000 to 200,000 clones, about four fifths of them seen just once. Study members were between about 18 and 89 years old and lived in roughly 24 US regions. Grouping used clinical history reported by participants in a survey and questionnaire.

The sequence derives from a man between 45 and 60 years old who had recovered from COVID-19. The sequencing input was PBMCs or T cells enriched from blood (not recorded which). The genes are TRBV11-2 and TRBJ2-3; 12 nucleotides line up with TRBD2. CDR3 region: CASSFRPLAGGVDTQYF. CDR3 DNA: TGTGCCAGCAGCTTCAGGCCCCTAGCGGGGGGGGTAGATACGCAGTATTTT.